This T cell receptor beta chain was documented in a study of Ad26.COV2.S vaccination and SARS-CoV-2 variants. Here immunoSEQ multiplex PCR was the method, and the copy in TCRdb shows in-frame clones only, minus some. This table holds approximately 360,000 clones, roughly 80% found once. Treatment of the sample: approximately 18 received Ad26.COV2.S at low or high dose, single or two shots; several received placebo; per-sample allocation not given. Sampling occurred on day 63 after the first vaccine or placebo injection. Participants' vaccine, an Ad26 vector, delivered Wuhan-strain SARS-CoV-2 spike. Sequences were derived from peripheral blood, sampled in a trial of Ad26.COV2.S vaccine versus placebo. This sequence was found in a person aged 18-60 years who received the Ad26.COV2.S COVID-19 vaccine or a placebo.

The CDR3 DNA reads TGCGCCAGCAGCTATGGTGGGGTTAACACCGGGGAGCTGTTTTTT. It translates to CASSYGGVNTGELFF. The chain combines TRBV5-1 with TRBJ2-2, with D unresolved. Per germline, CDR1 SGHRS and CDR2 YFSETQ. V was clipped by 3 bases and J by 2 bases, with 11 bases between them. The CDR3 has 15 amino acids.